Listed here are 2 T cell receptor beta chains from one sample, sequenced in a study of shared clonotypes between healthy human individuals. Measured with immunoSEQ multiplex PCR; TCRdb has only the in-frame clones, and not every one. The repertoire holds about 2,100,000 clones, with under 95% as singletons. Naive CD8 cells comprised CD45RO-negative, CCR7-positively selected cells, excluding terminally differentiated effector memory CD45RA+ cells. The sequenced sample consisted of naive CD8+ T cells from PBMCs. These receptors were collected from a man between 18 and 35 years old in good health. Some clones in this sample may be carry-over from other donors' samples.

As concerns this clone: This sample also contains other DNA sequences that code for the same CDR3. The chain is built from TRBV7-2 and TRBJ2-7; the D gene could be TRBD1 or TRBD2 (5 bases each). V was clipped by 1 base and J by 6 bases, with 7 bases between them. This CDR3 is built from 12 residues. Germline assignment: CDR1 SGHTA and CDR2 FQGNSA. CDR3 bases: TGTGCCAGCAGCTTAGGTGGGGGCGAGCAGTACTTC. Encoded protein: CASSLGGGEQYF.

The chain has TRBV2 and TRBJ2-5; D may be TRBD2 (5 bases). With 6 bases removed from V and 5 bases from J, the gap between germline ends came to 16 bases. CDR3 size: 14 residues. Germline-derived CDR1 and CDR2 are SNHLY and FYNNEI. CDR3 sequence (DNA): TGTGCCAGCAGCTCTAGGGAGTCAAGGGAGACCCAGTACTTC. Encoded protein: CASSSRESRETQYF.